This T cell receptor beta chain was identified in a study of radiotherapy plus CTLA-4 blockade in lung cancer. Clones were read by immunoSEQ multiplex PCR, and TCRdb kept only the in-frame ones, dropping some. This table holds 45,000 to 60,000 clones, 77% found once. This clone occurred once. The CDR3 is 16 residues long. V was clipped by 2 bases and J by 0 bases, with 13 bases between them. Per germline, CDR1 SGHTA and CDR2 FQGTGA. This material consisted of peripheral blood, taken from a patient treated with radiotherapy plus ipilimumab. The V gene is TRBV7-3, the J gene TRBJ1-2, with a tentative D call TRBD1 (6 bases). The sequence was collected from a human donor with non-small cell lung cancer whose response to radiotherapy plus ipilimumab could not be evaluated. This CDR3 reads CASSLVGGLANYGYTF. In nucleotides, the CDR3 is TGTGCCAGCAGCTTAGTAGGGGGTTTAGCTAACTATGGCTACACCTTC.